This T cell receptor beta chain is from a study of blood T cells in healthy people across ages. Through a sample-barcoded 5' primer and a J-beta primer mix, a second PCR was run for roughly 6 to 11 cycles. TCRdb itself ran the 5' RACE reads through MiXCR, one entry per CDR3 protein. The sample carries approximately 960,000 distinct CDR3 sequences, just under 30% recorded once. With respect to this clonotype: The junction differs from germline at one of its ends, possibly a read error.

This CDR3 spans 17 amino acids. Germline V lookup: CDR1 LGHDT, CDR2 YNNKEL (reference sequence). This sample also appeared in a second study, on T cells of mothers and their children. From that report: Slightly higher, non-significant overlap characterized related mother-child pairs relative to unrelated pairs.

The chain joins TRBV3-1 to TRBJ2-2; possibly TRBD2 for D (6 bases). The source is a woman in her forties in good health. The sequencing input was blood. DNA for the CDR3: TGTGCCAGCAGCGTCTCATGGGGACTGATGTATACCGGCGAGCTGTTTTTT. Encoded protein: CASSVSWGLMYTGELFF.